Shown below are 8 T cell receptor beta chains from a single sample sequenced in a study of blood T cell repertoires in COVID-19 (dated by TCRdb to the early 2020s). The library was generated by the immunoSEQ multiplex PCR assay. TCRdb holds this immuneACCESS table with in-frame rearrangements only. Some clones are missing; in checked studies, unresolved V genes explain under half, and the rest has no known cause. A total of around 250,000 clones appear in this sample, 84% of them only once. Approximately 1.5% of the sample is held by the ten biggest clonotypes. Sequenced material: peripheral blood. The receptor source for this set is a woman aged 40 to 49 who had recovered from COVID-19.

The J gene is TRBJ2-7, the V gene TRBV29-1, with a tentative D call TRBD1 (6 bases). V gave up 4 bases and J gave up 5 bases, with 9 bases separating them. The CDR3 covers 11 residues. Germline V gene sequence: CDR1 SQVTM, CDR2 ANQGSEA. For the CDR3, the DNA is TGCAGCGTTGGCAGGGGTCACGAGCAGTACTTC. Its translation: CSVGRGHEQYF.

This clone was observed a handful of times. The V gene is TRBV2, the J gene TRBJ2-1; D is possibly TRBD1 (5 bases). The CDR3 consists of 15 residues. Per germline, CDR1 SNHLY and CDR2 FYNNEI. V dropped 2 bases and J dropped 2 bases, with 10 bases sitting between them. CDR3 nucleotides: TGTGCCAGCAGTGAATTCCAGGGTCCCTACAATGAGCAGTTCTTC. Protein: CASSEFQGPYNEQFF.

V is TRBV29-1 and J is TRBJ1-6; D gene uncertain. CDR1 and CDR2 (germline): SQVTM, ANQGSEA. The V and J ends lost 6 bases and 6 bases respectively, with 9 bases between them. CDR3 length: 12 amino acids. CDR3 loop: CSVQTGNSPLHF. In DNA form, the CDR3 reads TGCAGCGTACAGACCGGTAATTCACCCCTCCACTTT.

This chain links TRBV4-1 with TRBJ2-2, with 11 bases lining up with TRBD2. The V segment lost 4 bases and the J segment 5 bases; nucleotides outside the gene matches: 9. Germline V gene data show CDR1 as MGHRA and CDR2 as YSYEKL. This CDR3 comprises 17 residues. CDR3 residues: CASSLLRLAGTTGELFF. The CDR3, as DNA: TGCGCCAGCAGCCTACTACGACTAGCGGGAACGACCGGGGAGCTGTTTTTT.

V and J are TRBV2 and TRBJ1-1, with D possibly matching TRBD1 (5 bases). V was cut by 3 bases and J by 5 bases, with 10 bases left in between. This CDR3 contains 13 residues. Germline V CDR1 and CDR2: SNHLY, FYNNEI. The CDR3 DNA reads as TGTGCCAGCAGTGAGGGGGGAGGGACTGAAGCTTTCTTT. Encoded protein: CASSEGGGTEAFF.

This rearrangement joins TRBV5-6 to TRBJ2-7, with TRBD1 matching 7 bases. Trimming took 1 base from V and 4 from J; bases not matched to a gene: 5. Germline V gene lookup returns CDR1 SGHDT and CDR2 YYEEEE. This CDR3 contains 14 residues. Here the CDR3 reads CASSLFSGGYEQYF. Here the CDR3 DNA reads TGTGCCAGCAGCTTGTTCTCAGGGGGTTACGAGCAGTACTTC.

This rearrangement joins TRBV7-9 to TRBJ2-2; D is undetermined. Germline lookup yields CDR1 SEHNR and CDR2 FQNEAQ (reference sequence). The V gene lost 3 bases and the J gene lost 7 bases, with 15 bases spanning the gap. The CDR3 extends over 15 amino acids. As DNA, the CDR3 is TGTGCCAGCAGCTTCCTTAAAGGTGACAACGGGGAGCTGTTTTTT. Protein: CASSFLKGDNGELFF.

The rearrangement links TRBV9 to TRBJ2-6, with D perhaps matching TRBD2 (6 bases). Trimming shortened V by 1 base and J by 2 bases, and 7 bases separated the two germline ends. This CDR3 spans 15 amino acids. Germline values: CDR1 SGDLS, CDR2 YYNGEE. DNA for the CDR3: TGTGCCAGCAGCGTATCGGGGGCTGGGGCCAACGTCCTGACTTTC. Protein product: CASSVSGAGANVLTF.